One sample yielded the 4 T cell receptor beta chains listed below, sequenced in a study of T-cell memory formation after mild COVID-19. MiXCR, applied by TCRdb to the 5' RACE reads, yields one record per CDR3 protein. The sample lists 85,000 to 120,000 distinct CDR3 sequences, about a sixth occurring once. The sample was PBMCs or a T cell subset sorted from them (not recorded which). Receptors originate from an adult woman who had mild COVID-19 (a few samples of this study predate the infection). Cell type and time point are not known.

This clonotype was seen a handful of times. One junction end disagrees with the germline gene, perhaps due to a read error. The chain couples TRBV7-9 to TRBJ2-1; perhaps TRBD2 as D (5 bases). From germline, CDR1 is SEHNR and CDR2 FQNEAQ (reference sequence). CDR3 length: 14 residues. Here the CDR3 DNA reads TGTGCCAGCAGCTTAGCGCTTGGGCTAGCTGAGCCACTCTTC. Its protein product is CASSLALGLAEPLF.

The chain joins TRBV2 to TRBJ1-1; D call uncertain. This CDR3 has 13 residues. Germline CDR1 SNHLY, CDR2 FYNNEI. V lost 6 bases and J lost 7, with 15 bases in between. CDR3: CASRSSGSLEAFF. The CDR3 DNA follows: TGTGCCAGCAGATCCTCTGGGAGTCTTGAAGCTTTCTTT.

This clonotype was seen more than once but under ten times. This chain links TRBV3-1 with TRBJ2-7; TRBD1 matches at 10 bases. In germline, CDR1 is LGHDT, CDR2 YNNKEL (reference sequence). The CDR3 extends over 16 amino acids. The V segment lost 1 base and the J segment 6 bases; nucleotides outside the gene matches: 9. CDR3 loop: CASSQVPGQGYAEQYF. The CDR3 DNA is TGTGCCAGCAGCCAAGTCCCGGGACAGGGGTATGCCGAGCAGTACTTC.

This clonotype showed up just a few times. The J gene is TRBJ2-7, the V gene TRBV27, with no clear D. Trimming stripped 0 bases from V and 3 bases from J, with 6 bases between. Germline lookup yields CDR1 MNHEY and CDR2 SMNVEV (reference sequence). This CDR3 region has 13 residues. The CDR3 DNA sequence: TGTGCCAGCAGTTTATCAATCGGCTACGAGCAGTACTTC. This gives the protein CASSLSIGYEQYF.